This TCR beta chain was recorded in a study of T-cell reconstitution after alpha-beta-depleted transplantation in children. This clonotype was counted between two and nine times. What it binds is unknown. General study findings and limits: Reportedly, roughly two months post-transplant, alpha-beta T cells arose from several hundred expanded graft clones. Once a year had passed after transplant, T-cell counts and diversity came mostly from newly produced T cells. Some patients owed their high day-60 TCRbeta diversity to surviving recipient T cells and thymic progenitors.

Researchers prepared the TCRbeta library using unique molecular identifiers, the study reports. Using its own MiXCR run on the PCR reads, TCRdb lists one record per CDR3 protein. The repertoire holds 220,000 or so distinct CDR3 sequences, with around 8% as singletons. This CDR3 comprises 15 residues. Germline CDR1 reads PRHDT; CDR2 reads FYEKMQ (reference sequence). The trim removed 4 bases at V and 7 bases at J, leaving 9 bases unmatched. The sequenced sample was PBMCs, mostly from graft donor cells, obtained 180 days after TCRalphabeta/CD19-depleted stem cell transplant. The rearrangement uses TRBV13 and TRBJ2-7; the match to TRBD1 covers 11 bases. The clonotype originates from a male patient aged 10 to 17 who had a stem cell transplant for acute lymphoblastic leukemia, so the T cells may come from the graft donor. CDR3 protein: CASSSHGTGGREQYF. For the CDR3, the DNA is TGTGCCAGCAGCTCCCATGGGACAGGGGGAAGAGAGCAGTACTTC.